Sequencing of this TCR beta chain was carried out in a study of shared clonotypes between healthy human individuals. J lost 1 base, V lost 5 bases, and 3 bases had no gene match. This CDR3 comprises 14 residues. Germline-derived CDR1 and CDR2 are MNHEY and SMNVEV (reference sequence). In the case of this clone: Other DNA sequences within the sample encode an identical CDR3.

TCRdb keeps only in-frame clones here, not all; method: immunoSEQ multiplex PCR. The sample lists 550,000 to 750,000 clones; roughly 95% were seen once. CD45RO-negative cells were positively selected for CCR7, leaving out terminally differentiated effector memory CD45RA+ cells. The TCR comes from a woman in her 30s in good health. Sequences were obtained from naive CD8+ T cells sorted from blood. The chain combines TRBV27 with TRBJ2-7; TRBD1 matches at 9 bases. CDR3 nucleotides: TGTGCCAGCAGTACCGGGACAGGGTCCTACGAGCAGTACTTC. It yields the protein CASSTGTGSYEQYF.